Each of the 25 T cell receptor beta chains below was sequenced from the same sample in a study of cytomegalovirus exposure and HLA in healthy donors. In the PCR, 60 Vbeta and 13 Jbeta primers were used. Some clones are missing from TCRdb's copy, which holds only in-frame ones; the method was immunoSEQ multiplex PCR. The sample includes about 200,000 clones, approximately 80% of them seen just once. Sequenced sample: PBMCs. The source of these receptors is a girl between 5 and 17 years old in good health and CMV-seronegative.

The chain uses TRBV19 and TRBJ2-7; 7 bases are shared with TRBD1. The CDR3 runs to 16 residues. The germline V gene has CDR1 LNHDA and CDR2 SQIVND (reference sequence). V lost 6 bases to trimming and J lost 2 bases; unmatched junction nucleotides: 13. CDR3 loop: CASRAKGASAPYEQYF. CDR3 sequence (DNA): TGTGCCAGTAGGGCCAAGGGGGCCTCGGCCCCCTACGAGCAGTACTTC.

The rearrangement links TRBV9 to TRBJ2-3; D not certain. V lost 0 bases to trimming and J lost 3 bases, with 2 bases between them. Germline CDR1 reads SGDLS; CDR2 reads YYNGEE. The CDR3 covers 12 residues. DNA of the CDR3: TGTGCCAGCAGCGTAGCTACAGATACGCAGTATTTT. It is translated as CASSVATDTQYF.

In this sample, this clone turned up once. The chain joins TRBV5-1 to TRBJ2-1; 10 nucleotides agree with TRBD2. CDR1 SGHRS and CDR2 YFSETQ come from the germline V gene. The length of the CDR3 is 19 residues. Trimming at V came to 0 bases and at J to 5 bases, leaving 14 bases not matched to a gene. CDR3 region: CASSLARSLAGVRDNEQFF. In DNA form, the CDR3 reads TGCGCCAGCAGCTTGGCCAGGTCGCTAGCGGGAGTGCGGGACAATGAGCAGTTCTTC. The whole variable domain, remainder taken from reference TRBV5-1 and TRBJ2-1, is KAGVTQTPRYLIKTRGQQVTLSCSPISGHRSVSWYQQTPGQGLQFLFEYFSETQRNKGNFPGRFSGRQFSNSRSEMNVSTLELGDSALYLCASSLARSLAGVRDNEQFFGPGTRLTVL.

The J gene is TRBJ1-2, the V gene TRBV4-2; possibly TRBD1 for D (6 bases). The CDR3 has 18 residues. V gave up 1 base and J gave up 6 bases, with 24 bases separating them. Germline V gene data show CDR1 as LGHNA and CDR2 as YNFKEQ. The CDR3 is CASSQGLNLIQGINGYTF. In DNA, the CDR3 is TGTGCCAGCAGCCAAGGGCTCAACCTAATACAGGGAATCAATGGCTACACCTTC.

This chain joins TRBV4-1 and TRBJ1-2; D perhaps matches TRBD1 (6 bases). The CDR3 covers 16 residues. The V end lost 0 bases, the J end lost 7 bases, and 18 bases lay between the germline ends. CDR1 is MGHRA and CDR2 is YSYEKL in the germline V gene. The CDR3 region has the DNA TGCGCCAGCAGCCAAGAAGTGCAGGGGTTAAGAGGTGGCTACACCTTC. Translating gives CASSQEVQGLRGGYTF.

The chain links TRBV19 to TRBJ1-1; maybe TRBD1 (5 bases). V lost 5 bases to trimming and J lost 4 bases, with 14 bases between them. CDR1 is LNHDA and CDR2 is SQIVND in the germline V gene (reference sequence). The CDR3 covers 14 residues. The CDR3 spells CASSPDTVRTEAFF. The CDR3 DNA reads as TGTGCCAGTAGTCCGGACACGGTACGCACTGAAGCTTTCTTT.

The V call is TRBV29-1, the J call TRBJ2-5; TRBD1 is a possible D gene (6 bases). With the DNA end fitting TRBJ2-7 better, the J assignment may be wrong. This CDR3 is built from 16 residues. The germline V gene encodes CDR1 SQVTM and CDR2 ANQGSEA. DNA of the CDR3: TGCAGCGTCAGGGGTTGGGCACACCCCCTAGGCTACGAGCAGTACTTC. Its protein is CSVRGWAHPLGYEQYF.

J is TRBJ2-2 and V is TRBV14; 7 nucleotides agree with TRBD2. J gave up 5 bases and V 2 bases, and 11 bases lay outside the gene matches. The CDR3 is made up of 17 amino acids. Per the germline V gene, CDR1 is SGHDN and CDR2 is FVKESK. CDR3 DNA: TGTGCCAGCAGCCAACAAAACCGGGACTACCAAACCGGGGAGCTGTTTTTT. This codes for CASSQQNRDYQTGELFF.

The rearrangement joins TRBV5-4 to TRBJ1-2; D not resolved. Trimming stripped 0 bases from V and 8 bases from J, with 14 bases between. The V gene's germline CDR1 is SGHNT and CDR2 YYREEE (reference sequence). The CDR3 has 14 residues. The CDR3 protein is CASSLVSFSYGYTF. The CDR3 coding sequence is TGTGCCAGCAGCTTGGTATCGTTTAGCTACGGCTACACCTTC.

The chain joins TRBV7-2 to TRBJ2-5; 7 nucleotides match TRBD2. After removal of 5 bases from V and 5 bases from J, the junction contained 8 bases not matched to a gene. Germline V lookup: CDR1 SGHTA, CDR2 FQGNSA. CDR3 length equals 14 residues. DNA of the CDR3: TGTGCCAGCAGCAAAGCGGGGAACTCGGAGACCCAGTACTTC. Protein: CASSKAGNSETQYF.

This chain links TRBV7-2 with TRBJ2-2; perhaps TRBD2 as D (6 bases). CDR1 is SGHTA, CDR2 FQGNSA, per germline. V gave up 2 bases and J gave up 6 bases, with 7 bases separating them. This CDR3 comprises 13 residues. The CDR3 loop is CASSLWGAGELFF. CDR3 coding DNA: TGTGCCAGCAGCTTATGGGGGGCCGGGGAGCTGTTTTTT.

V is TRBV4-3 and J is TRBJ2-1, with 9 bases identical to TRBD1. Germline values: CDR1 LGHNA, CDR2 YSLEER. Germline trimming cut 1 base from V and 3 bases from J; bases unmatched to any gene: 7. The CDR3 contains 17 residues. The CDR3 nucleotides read TGCGCCAGCAGCCAAGTCCTGGGACAGGGTTTCTACAATGAGCAGTTCTTC. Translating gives CASSQVLGQGFYNEQFF.

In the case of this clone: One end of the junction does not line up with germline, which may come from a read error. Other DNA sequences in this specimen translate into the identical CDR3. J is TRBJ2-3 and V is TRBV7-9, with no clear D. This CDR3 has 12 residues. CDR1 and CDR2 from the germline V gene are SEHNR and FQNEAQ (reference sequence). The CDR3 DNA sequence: TGTTCCAGCAGCTTATCGTTAGATACGCAGTATTTT. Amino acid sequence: CSSSLSLDTQYF.

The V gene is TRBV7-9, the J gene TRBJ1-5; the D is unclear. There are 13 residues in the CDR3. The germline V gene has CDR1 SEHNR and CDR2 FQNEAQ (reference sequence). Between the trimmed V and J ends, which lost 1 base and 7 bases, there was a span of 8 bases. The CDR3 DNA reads TGTGCCAGCAGCTTAGGAACCCAGCAGCCCCAGCATTTT. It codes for CASSLGTQQPQHF.

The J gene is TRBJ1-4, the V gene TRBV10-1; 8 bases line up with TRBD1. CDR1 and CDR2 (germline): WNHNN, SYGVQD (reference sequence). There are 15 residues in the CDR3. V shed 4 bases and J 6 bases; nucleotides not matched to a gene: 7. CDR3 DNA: TGCGCCAGCAGTGCCTCCGGGACAGGACATGAAAAACTGTTTTTT. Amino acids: CASSASGTGHEKLFF.

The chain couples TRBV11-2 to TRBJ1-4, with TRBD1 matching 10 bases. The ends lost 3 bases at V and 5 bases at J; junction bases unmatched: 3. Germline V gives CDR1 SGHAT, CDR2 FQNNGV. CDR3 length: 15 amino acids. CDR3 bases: TGTGCCAGCAGCTTGGGGACAGGGGTGAATGAAAAACTGTTTTTT. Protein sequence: CASSLGTGVNEKLFF.

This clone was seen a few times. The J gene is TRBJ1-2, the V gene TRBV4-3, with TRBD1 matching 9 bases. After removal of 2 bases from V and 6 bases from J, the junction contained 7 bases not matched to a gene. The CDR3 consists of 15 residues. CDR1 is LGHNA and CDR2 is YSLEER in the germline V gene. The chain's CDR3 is CASSQRTGGGDGYTF. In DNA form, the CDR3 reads TGCGCCAGCAGCCAACGCACAGGGGGCGGTGATGGCTACACCTTC.

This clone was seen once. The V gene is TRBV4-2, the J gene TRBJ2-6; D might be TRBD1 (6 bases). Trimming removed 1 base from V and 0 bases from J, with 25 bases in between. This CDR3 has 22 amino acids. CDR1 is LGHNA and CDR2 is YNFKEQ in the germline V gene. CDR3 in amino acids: CASSQVGRGSTDPSSGANVLTF. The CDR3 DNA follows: TGTGCCAGCAGCCAAGTGGGCAGGGGAAGCACAGACCCAAGCTCTGGGGCCAACGTCCTGACTTTC.

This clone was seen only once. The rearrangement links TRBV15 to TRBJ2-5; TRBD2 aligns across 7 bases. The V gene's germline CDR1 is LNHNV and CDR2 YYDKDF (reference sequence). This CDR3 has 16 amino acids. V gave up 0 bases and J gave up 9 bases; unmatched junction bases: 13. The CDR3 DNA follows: TGTGCCACCAGCAGAGAAGAAGGGGAGGGGAGCCGGGCCCAGTACTTC. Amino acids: CATSREEGEGSRAQYF.

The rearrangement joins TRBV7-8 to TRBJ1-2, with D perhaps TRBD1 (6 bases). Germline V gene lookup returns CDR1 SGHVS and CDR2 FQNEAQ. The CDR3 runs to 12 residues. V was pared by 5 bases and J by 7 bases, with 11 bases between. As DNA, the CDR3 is TGTGCCAGCAGCACAGGGTTGGGTGGCTACACCTTC. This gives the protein CASSTGLGGYTF.

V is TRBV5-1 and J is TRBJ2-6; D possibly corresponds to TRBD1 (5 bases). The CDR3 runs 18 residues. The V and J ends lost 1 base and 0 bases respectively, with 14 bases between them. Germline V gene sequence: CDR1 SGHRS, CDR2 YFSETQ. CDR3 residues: CASSLIGRVGSGANVLTF. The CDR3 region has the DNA TGCGCCAGCAGCTTGATCGGCAGGGTTGGCTCTGGGGCCAACGTCCTGACTTTC. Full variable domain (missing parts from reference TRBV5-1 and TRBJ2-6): KAGVTQTPRYLIKTRGQQVTLSCSPISGHRSVSWYQQTPGQGLQFLFEYFSETQRNKGNFPGRFSGRQFSNSRSEMNVSTLELGDSALYLCASSLIGRVGSGANVLTFGAGSRLTVL.

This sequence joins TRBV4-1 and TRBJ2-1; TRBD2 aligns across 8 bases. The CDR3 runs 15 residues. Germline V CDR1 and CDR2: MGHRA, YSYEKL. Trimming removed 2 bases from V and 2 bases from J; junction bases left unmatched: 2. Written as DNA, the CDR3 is TGCGCCAGCAGCCAACCGGGGGGGACCTACAATGAGCAGTTCTTC. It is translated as CASSQPGGTYNEQFF.

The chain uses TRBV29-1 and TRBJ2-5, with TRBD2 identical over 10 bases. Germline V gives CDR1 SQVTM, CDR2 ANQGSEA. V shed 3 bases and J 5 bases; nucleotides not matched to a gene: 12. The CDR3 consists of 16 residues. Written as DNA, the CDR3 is TGCAGCGTTGACGGTCTACCGGGACTAGCGAGGGAGACCCAGTACTTC. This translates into CSVDGLPGLARETQYF. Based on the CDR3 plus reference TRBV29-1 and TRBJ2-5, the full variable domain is SAVISQKPSRDICQRGTSLTIQCQVDSQVTMMFWYRQQPGQSLTLIATANQGSEATYESGFVIDKFPISRPNLTFSTLTVSNMSPEDSSIYLCSVDGLPGLARETQYFGPGTRLLVL.

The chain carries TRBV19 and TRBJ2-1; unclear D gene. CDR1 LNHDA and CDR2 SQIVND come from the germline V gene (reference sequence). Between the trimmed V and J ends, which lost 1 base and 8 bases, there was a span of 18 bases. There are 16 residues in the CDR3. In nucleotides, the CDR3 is TGTGCCAGTAGTATAGGCCTTGGCGGTAGCATCGATGAGCAGTTCTTC. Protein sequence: CASSIGLGGSIDEQFF. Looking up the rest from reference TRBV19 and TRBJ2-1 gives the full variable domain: DGGITQSPKYLFRKEGQNVTLSCEQNLNHDAMYWYRQDPGQGLRLIYYSQIVNDFQKGDIAEGYSVSREKKESFPLTVTSAQKNPTAFYLCASSIGLGGSIDEQFFGPGTRLTVL.

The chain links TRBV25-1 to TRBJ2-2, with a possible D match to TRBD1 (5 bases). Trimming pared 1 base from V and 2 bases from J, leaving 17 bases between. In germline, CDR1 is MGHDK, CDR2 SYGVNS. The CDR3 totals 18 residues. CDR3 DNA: TGTGCCAGCAGTGAATGGGGCAGGAATAAAAAAAACACCGGGGAGCTGTTTTTT. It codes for CASSEWGRNKKNTGELFF.